Listed here are 28 T cell receptor beta chains from one sample, sequenced in a study of shared clonotypes between healthy human individuals. Produced via immunoSEQ multiplex PCR; TCRdb's table is partial and in-frame only. The table includes some 2,500,000 clones, 80% to 95% detected once. Sequenced input: naive CD4+ T cells from PBMCs. Subset specified: CD45RA+ positively selected. These receptors came from a man younger than 35 in good health. Some clones in this sample may be carry-over from other donors' samples.

J is TRBJ1-5 and V is TRBV27, with D unclear. This CDR3 region has 16 residues. The germline CDR1 and CDR2 sequences are MNHEY and SMNVEV (reference sequence). V lost 0 bases and J lost 2, with 11 bases in between. The CDR3 protein is CASSLSPHVGNQPQHF. The DNA for the CDR3 is TGTGCCAGCAGTTTATCGCCTCACGTCGGCAATCAGCCCCAGCATTTT.

This chain uses TRBV5-1 with TRBJ2-6; D not certain. The CDR3 extends over 18 amino acids. The V gene's germline CDR1 is SGHRS and CDR2 YFSETQ. V lost 4 bases and J 0 bases, leaving 17 bases between the germline ends. The CDR3 bases are TGCGCCAGCAGCATTAGCCTGTTAGTTTCCTCTGGGGCCAACGTCCTGACTTTC. This codes for CASSISLLVSSGANVLTF.

The chain has TRBV5-4 and TRBJ2-3, with 7 bases fitting TRBD2. Per the germline V gene, CDR1 is SGHNT and CDR2 is YYREEE (reference sequence). The CDR3 sequence is 15 residues long. After removal of 1 base from V and 6 bases from J, the junction contained 8 bases not matched to a gene. The CDR3 bases are TGTGCCAGCAGCTTGATGGGCGGGAGCCGGGATACGCAGTATTTT. This codes for CASSLMGGSRDTQYF.

The CDR3 DNA is TGTGCCAGCACCGTACGGCACAATCAGCCCCAGCATTTT. It is translated as CASTVRHNQPQHF. The chain combines TRBV7-8 with TRBJ1-5; D call uncertain. Germline values: CDR1 SGHVS, CDR2 FQNEAQ. This CDR3 comprises 13 residues. With 7 bases removed from V and 3 bases from J, the gap between germline ends came to 10 bases.

V and J are TRBV4-2 and TRBJ1-6, with D tentatively TRBD1 (5 bases). V shed 4 bases and J shed 9 bases, with 19 bases lying between them. The germline CDR1 and CDR2 sequences are LGHNA and YNFKEQ. CDR3 size: 16 residues. In DNA, the CDR3 is TGTGCCAGCAGCCCCCTCGATCGGGGAAGGGGTTCACCCCTCCACTTT. Its protein product is CASSPLDRGRGSPLHF.

The chain is built from TRBV27 and TRBJ2-1; 9 bases fit TRBD2. V lost 0 bases, J lost 9 bases, and 6 bases stayed unmatched. The CDR3 runs to 15 residues. Germline V CDR1 and CDR2: MNHEY, SMNVEV (reference sequence). The CDR3 sequence is CASSLSAGGRIEQFF. In nucleotides, the CDR3 is TGTGCCAGCAGTTTATCAGCGGGGGGACGAATTGAGCAGTTCTTC.

This clone was observed at least ten times. CDR3 DNA sequence: TGTGCCACCAGCAGAGATGGCCCCACAGGGAACACCGGGGAGCTGTTTTTT. Translation gives CATSRDGPTGNTGELFF. The chain recombines TRBV15 with TRBJ2-2; possible D gene TRBD1, 5 bases. The V end was cut by 0 bases, the J end by 1 base, with 12 bases between. Germline CDR1 reads LNHNV; CDR2 reads YYDKDF (reference sequence). The CDR3 has 17 residues.

The genes are TRBV5-1 and TRBJ1-1; the D is unclear. CDR1 SGHRS and CDR2 YFSETQ come from the germline V gene. The CDR3 has 15 amino acids. Trimming removed 0 bases at V and 1 base at J, with 10 bases between. CDR3 sequence (DNA): TGCGCCAGCAGCTTGGTTGGGGTTTCGAACACTGAAGCTTTCTTT. Protein product: CASSLVGVSNTEAFF.

The chain recombines TRBV29-1 with TRBJ2-1; 10 nucleotides line up with TRBD2. Trimming at V came to 7 bases and at J to 0 bases, leaving 9 bases not matched to a gene. The length of the CDR3 is 16 residues. Per the germline V gene, CDR1 is SQVTM and CDR2 is ANQGSEA. This CDR3 reads CSGERASGSSYNEQFF. The CDR3 DNA reads TGCAGCGGAGAGCGGGCTAGCGGGAGCTCCTACAATGAGCAGTTCTTC.

Only one count was recorded for this clone. The chain combines TRBV19 with TRBJ2-1, with 11 bases identical to TRBD2. The CDR3 length is 16 residues. Germline V lookup: CDR1 LNHDA, CDR2 SQIVND (reference sequence). V gave up 6 bases and J gave up 7 bases; unmatched junction bases: 11. CDR3 loop: CASRELAGARWNEQFF. Written as DNA, the CDR3 is TGTGCCAGTAGGGAACTAGCGGGAGCACGTTGGAATGAGCAGTTCTTC.

This clone is a singleton in its sample. The V and J genes are TRBV7-7 and TRBJ2-7; 7 positions match TRBD1. V shed 0 bases and J 1 base; nucleotides not matched to a gene: 3. CDR3 length: 15 residues. Germline V gives CDR1 SSHAT, CDR2 FNYEAQ (reference sequence). The CDR3 region is CASSLAPGQSYEQYF. The CDR3 nucleotides read TGTGCCAGCAGCTTAGCTCCGGGACAGTCCTACGAGCAGTACTTC.

This chain joins TRBV9 and TRBJ2-1; 10 bases agree with TRBD2. V was clipped by 3 bases and J by 9 bases; unmatched bases: 6. The CDR3 totals 14 residues. The V gene's germline CDR1 is SGDLS and CDR2 YYNGEE. This CDR3 reads CASSEWTSGIEQFF. The CDR3 nucleotides are TGTGCCAGCAGCGAATGGACTAGCGGAATTGAGCAGTTCTTC.

This chain joins TRBV5-1 and TRBJ2-5; D might be TRBD1 or TRBD2, each matching 5 bases. Germline CDR1 reads SGHRS; CDR2 reads YFSETQ. Between the trimmed V and J ends, which lost 3 bases and 0 bases, there was a span of 6 bases. This CDR3 has 13 residues. The CDR3 nucleotides read TGCGCCAGCAGCTGGGGGAACCAAGAGACCCAGTACTTC. This encodes CASSWGNQETQYF.

This rearrangement joins TRBV2 to TRBJ2-2; no definite D call. Per germline, CDR1 SNHLY and CDR2 FYNNEI. The CDR3 covers 11 residues. Trimming cost V 9 bases and J 3 bases, with 5 bases left between them. The CDR3 loop reads CASEDTGELFF. The CDR3 DNA reads as TGTGCCAGTGAGGACACCGGGGAGCTGTTTTTT.

This clone occurred once. V usage is TRBV7-2 and J usage is TRBJ2-1; 8 positions match TRBD1. Trimming cost V 6 bases and J 9 bases; bases outside gene matches: 13. CDR1 and CDR2 from the germline V gene are SGHTA and FQGNSA. The CDR3 contains 15 residues. The CDR3 coding sequence is TGTGCCAGCAGTCTAGCCCGGGACAGGAGCGGTGAGCAGTTCTTC. Translated, it gives CASSLARDRSGEQFF.

Concerning this clone itself: The identical CDR3 is also encoded by other nucleotide sequences in the sample. The rearrangement links TRBV30 to TRBJ1-1, with D possibly TRBD1 on 5 matching bases. The germline gives CDR1 GTSNPN, CDR2 SVGIG (reference sequence). With 4 bases removed from V and 3 bases from J, the gap between germline ends came to 6 bases. This CDR3 comprises 11 residues. DNA of the CDR3: TGTGCCTGGACAGGGTACACTGAAGCTTTCTTT. Amino acids: CAWTGYTEAFF. The whole variable domain, remainder taken from reference TRBV30 and TRBJ1-1, is SQTIHQWPATLVQPVGSPLSLECTVEGTSNPNLYWYRQAAGRGLQLLFYSVGIGQISSEVPQNLSASRPQDRQFILSSKKLLLSDSGFYLCAWTGYTEAFFGQGTRLTVV.

The CDR3, as DNA: TGTGCCAGCAGTCGGGACACCCTGCTCACTGAAGCTTTCTTT. Protein sequence: CASSRDTLLTEAFF. The chain combines TRBV28 with TRBJ1-1, with D possibly TRBD1 on 6 matching bases. V lost 5 bases, J lost 4 bases, and 14 bases lay in between. The length of the CDR3 is 14 residues. CDR1 and CDR2 from the germline V gene are MDHEN and SYDVKM.

As for this clone: This specimen includes other DNA sequences encoding the same CDR3. The chain recombines TRBV29-1 with TRBJ2-2; possible D gene TRBD1, 6 bases. Trimming pared 6 bases from V and 1 base from J, leaving 9 bases between. The CDR3 spans 13 residues. The germline V gene encodes CDR1 SQVTM and CDR2 ANQGSEA. The CDR3 reads CSVDSLNTGELFF. Written as DNA, the CDR3 is TGCAGCGTGGACAGCCTGAACACCGGGGAGCTGTTTTTT.

This sequence joins TRBV5-4 and TRBJ1-2; TRBD1 matches at 8 bases. J lost 3 bases, V lost 0 bases, and 4 bases had no gene match. This CDR3 is 15 amino acids long. Germline loops: CDR1 SGHNT, CDR2 YYREEE (reference sequence). In nucleotides, the CDR3 is TGTGCCAGCAGCTTGGTGCAGGGGGCTTACTATGGCTACACCTTC. Translation: CASSLVQGAYYGYTF.

In this sample, this clone turned up once. J is TRBJ2-2 and V is TRBV7-2; D gene ambiguous. The CDR3 is 17 residues long. V lost 5 bases, J lost 5 bases, and 21 bases lay in between. Germline lookup yields CDR1 SGHTA and CDR2 FQGNSA. The CDR3 reads CASSDKVVPRLTGELFF. CDR3 in DNA: TGTGCCAGCAGCGACAAGGTAGTTCCCCGCCTGACCGGGGAGCTGTTTTTT.

The chain joins TRBV5-4 to TRBJ2-7; a weak D match, TRBD1 (5 bases). Deletions cut 4 bases from V and 3 bases from J, with 17 bases between. Germline values: CDR1 SGHNT, CDR2 YYREEE (reference sequence). The CDR3 covers 15 residues. In DNA form, the CDR3 reads TGTGCCAGCAGCCCAGGGCCAGGGAAGAGCTACGAGCAGTACTTC. Translation gives CASSPGPGKSYEQYF.

The chain carries TRBV18 and TRBJ2-3; no definite D call. V was pared by 3 bases and J by 3 bases, with 16 bases between. Per the germline V gene, CDR1 is KGHSH and CDR2 is LQKENI. The CDR3 runs to 16 residues. The CDR3 nucleotides are TGTGCCAGCTCACCTCCAGACTCCTCACTTACAGATACGCAGTATTTT. This translates into CASSPPDSSLTDTQYF. Using reference TRBV18 and TRBJ2-3 for the parts outside the CDR3, the full variable domain is NAGVMQNPRHLVRRRGQEARLRCSPMKGHSHVYWYRQLPEEGLKFMVYLQKENIIDESGMPKERFSAEFPKEGPSILRIQQVVRGDSAAYFCASSPPDSSLTDTQYFGPGTRLTVL.

V and J are TRBV5-4 and TRBJ1-4, with D perhaps TRBD1 (6 bases). Germline CDR1 is SGHNT and CDR2 is YYREEE (reference sequence). This CDR3 is 15 amino acids long. The V gene lost 4 bases and the J gene lost 8 bases, with 18 bases spanning the gap. CDR3 sequence: CASSPNGGLNEKLFF. CDR3 in DNA: TGTGCCAGCAGCCCAAACGGGGGGCTTAACGAAAAACTGTTTTTT.

V gene TRBV6-1 combines with J gene TRBJ2-5; tentatively, D is TRBD2 (5 bases). The DNA end is more similar to TRBJ2-7, so the J call may be wrong. CDR3 size: 14 residues. Per germline, CDR1 MNHNS and CDR2 SASEGT. CDR3 coding DNA: TGTGCCAGCAGTGGGACTGGGTACTCCTACGAGCAGTACTTC. Its translation is CASSGTGYSYEQYF.

To note about this clone: At the DNA level, this CDR3 is encoded by other sequences in the same sample as well. The V gene is TRBV5-6, the J gene TRBJ1-5; the D is unclear. The CDR3 extends over 14 amino acids. The V gene's germline CDR1 is SGHDT and CDR2 YYEEEE. V was clipped by 0 bases and J by 4 bases, with 8 bases between them. CDR3 nucleotide sequence: TGTGCCAGCAGCTTGGGAACAGCAAATCAGCCCCAGCATTTT. Translation gives CASSLGTANQPQHF.

This chain links TRBV11-2 with TRBJ2-1; D is perhaps TRBD2 (5 bases). This CDR3 contains 13 residues. Trimming cost V 1 base and J 16 bases, with 17 bases left between them. Per the germline V gene, CDR1 is SGHAT and CDR2 is FQNNGV. The chain's CDR3 is CASSLGGDRGCFF. The CDR3 region has the DNA TGTGCCAGCAGCTTAGGTGGCGATAGAGGGTGTTTCTTC.

The chain couples TRBV6-1 to TRBJ1-5; D is undetermined. Germline assignment: CDR1 MNHNS and CDR2 SASEGT. This CDR3 comprises 13 residues. Trimming left V 2 bases short and J 5 bases short, with 7 bases between. The CDR3 DNA reads TGTGCCAGCAGTGAACAGGAGGATCAGCCCCAGCATTTT. It is translated as CASSEQEDQPQHF.

The rearrangement uses TRBV7-2 and TRBJ2-7; no reliable D call. This CDR3 comprises 13 residues. V was clipped by 0 bases and J by 4 bases, with 7 bases between them. CDR1 is SGHTA and CDR2 is FQGNSA in the germline V gene. Written as DNA, the CDR3 is TGTGCCAGCAGCTTAGCGCACGGATACGAGCAGTACTTC. This translates into CASSLAHGYEQYF.